The 19 T cell receptor beta chains below all came from one sample that was sequenced in a study of T cell responses to AZD1222 COVID-19 vaccine. The table came from immunoSEQ multiplex PCR; TCRdb's copy has only in-frame clones and leaves some out. The sample contains more than 95,000 clones, about nine tenths of which appear only once. The sample here was peripheral blood, taken on day 0 of AZD1222 vaccination. These receptors came from an adult in good health.

This sequence joins TRBV28 and TRBJ2-1; TRBD2 might be the D (8 bases). CDR3 length: 14 amino acids. Germline V gene lookup returns CDR1 MDHEN and CDR2 SYDVKM. Trimming removed 8 bases from V and 6 bases from J, with 17 bases in between. CDR3 sequence (DNA): TGTGCCAGCGAGGGGGCGGGAGGCTCCAATGAGCAGTTCTTC. The encoded protein is CASEGAGGSNEQFF.

The chain employs TRBV27 and TRBJ1-5; perhaps TRBD1 as D (5 bases). Germline V gives CDR1 MNHEY, CDR2 SMNVEV (reference sequence). Trimming stripped 1 base from V and 5 bases from J, with 12 bases between. CDR3 length equals 15 residues. The DNA for the CDR3 is TGTGCCAGCAGTTTATGGGGCGGGAGTCATCAGCCCCAGCATTTT. Amino acids: CASSLWGGSHQPQHF.

The chain joins TRBV11-2 to TRBJ2-7, with D possibly matching TRBD2 (5 bases). The CDR3 loop spans 12 amino acids. V gave up 5 bases and J gave up 9 bases, with 14 bases separating them. Germline V gene sequence: CDR1 SGHAT, CDR2 FQNNGV. The CDR3 nucleotides read TGTGCCAGCAGCCCCTCAGGCGCGGGGCAGTACTTC. Protein sequence: CASSPSGAGQYF.

The chain carries TRBV5-1 and TRBJ1-2; 10 positions match TRBD1. The germline V gene encodes CDR1 SGHRS and CDR2 YFSETQ. Trimming took 0 bases from V and 3 from J; bases not matched to a gene: 2. The CDR3 has 15 amino acids. The DNA of the CDR3 is TGCGCCAGCAGCTTGGGACAGGGGGCGGACTATGGCTACACCTTC. Its protein is CASSLGQGADYGYTF.

This chain uses TRBV6-2 or TRBV6-3 with TRBJ2-5; D possibly uses TRBD1 or TRBD2 (5 bases each). This CDR3 contains 16 residues. Germline lookup yields CDR1 MNHEY and CDR2 SVGEGT. Trimming took off 2 bases at V and 4 bases at J, with 17 bases between the two ends. The CDR3 DNA reads TGTGCCAGCAGTTACCGGCTAGGGGAGCAGGTAGAGACCCAGTACTTC. Residues: CASSYRLGEQVETQYF.

This rearrangement joins TRBV9 to TRBJ2-5, with D possibly TRBD2 on 5 matching bases. V was shortened by 0 bases and J by 4 bases, with 7 bases between the two germline ends. In germline, CDR1 is SGDLS, CDR2 YYNGEE. The CDR3 covers 13 residues. Here the CDR3 DNA reads TGTGCCAGCAGCGTAGGAGGGATAGAGACCCAGTACTTC. Encoded protein: CASSVGGIETQYF.

This sequence joins TRBV12-3 or TRBV12-4 and TRBJ2-7; TRBD1 matches at 9 bases. Germline trimming cut 6 bases from V and 5 bases from J; bases unmatched to any gene: 5. This CDR3 spans 13 amino acids. CDR3 nucleotide sequence: TGTGCCAGCAGCCTGGACAGGGGCCACGAGCAGTACTTC. Translating it yields CASSLDRGHEQYF.

V usage is TRBV2 and J usage is TRBJ1-1, with TRBD1 as a possible D gene (5 bases). Trimming left V 11 bases short and J 5 bases short, with 15 bases between. There are 12 residues in the CDR3. Germline-derived CDR1 and CDR2 are SNHLY and FYNNEI. The chain's CDR3 is CAGRRGETEAFF. The CDR3 nucleotides are TGTGCCGGACGTAGAGGGGAGACTGAAGCTTTCTTT.

This chain connects TRBV11-2 to TRBJ2-3; D call uncertain. This CDR3 is built from 15 residues. Trimming removed 2 bases at V and 1 base at J, with 10 bases between. The V gene's germline CDR1 is SGHAT and CDR2 FQNNGV. The CDR3 region is CASSLSGDRTDTQYF. As DNA, the CDR3 is TGTGCCAGCAGCTTATCTGGAGACCGCACAGATACGCAGTATTTT.

V is TRBV24-1 and J is TRBJ1-2, with 9 bases aligning to TRBD1. The CDR3 covers 17 residues. CDR1 and CDR2 (germline): KGHDR, SFDVKD. V lost 4 bases to trimming and J lost 6 bases; unmatched junction nucleotides: 14. CDR3 sequence: CATSDRNIRDRDNGYTF. The CDR3 DNA reads as TGTGCCACCAGTGACCGAAACATAAGGGACAGGGATAATGGCTACACCTTC.

The gene calls are TRBV7-9 and TRBJ2-1; no clear D. Germline lookup yields CDR1 SEHNR and CDR2 FQNEAQ (reference sequence). The CDR3 sequence is 16 residues long. V lost 5 bases and J 0 bases, leaving 14 bases between the germline ends. The CDR3: CASSILRAASYNEQFF. As DNA, the CDR3 is TGTGCCAGCAGCATCCTCCGGGCGGCCTCCTACAATGAGCAGTTCTTC.

The V and J genes are TRBV2 and TRBJ2-1; 7 nucleotides line up with TRBD2. This CDR3 is built from 14 residues. V was pared by 7 bases and J by 9 bases, with 12 bases of the junction left unmatched. Germline-derived CDR1 and CDR2 are SNHLY and FYNNEI. CDR3 region: CASIGLVAIGEQFF. CDR3 in DNA: TGTGCCAGCATCGGACTAGTAGCGATCGGTGAGCAGTTCTTC. The entire variable domain, with the rest obtained from reference TRBV2 and TRBJ2-1, is as follows: EPEVTQTPSHQVTQMGQEVILRCVPISNHLYFYWYRQILGQKVEFLVSFYNNEISEKSEIFDDQFSVERPDGSNFTLKIRSTKLEDSAMYFCASIGLVAIGEQFFGPGTRLTVL.

The chain has TRBV28 and TRBJ2-7; TRBD2 matches 7 bases. J lost 4 bases, V lost 6 bases, and 3 bases had no gene match. CDR3 size: 12 residues. CDR1 MDHEN and CDR2 SYDVKM come from the germline V gene. The chain's CDR3 is CASRRTSYEQYF. The CDR3, as DNA: TGTGCCAGCAGGCGGACTAGTTACGAGCAGTACTTC.

The V and J genes are TRBV5-1 and TRBJ2-3; 13 nucleotides line up with TRBD2. V was clipped by 3 bases and J by 6 bases; unmatched bases: 4. This CDR3 is built from 15 residues. Germline CDR1 reads SGHRS; CDR2 reads YFSETQ. CDR3 sequence reads: CASSSGLAGADTQYF. The DNA for the CDR3 is TGCGCCAGCAGCTCTGGACTAGCGGGAGCTGATACGCAGTATTTT.

The chain combines TRBV5-5 with TRBJ1-4; D possibly corresponds to TRBD1 (5 bases). Trimming took 0 bases from V and 12 from J, leaving 12 bases between them. This CDR3 region has 13 residues. Looked up from germline, CDR1 is SGHKS and CDR2 is YYEKEE (reference sequence). CDR3 in DNA: TGTGCCAGCAGCTTGGGCAGGGTCAGGGAACTGTTTTTT. Protein: CASSLGRVRELFF.

The chain combines TRBV9 with TRBJ1-1, with 7 bases matching TRBD1. Germline CDR1 SGDLS, CDR2 YYNGEE. Trimming took 6 bases from V and 4 from J; bases not matched to a gene: 3. The CDR3 covers 12 residues. The DNA of the CDR3 is TGTGCCAGCATGGGGGACAGCACTGAAGCTTTCTTT. The encoded protein is CASMGDSTEAFF.

The V gene is TRBV3-1 (or the pseudogene TRBV3-2), the J gene TRBJ2-1; no firm D call. This CDR3 region has 15 residues. Trimming took off 4 bases at V and 4 bases at J, with 14 bases between the two ends. Germline V gene sequence: CDR1 LGHDT, CDR2 YNNKEL (reference sequence). The chain's CDR3 is CASSPSTGPYNEQFF. DNA for the CDR3: TGTGCCAGCAGCCCCTCCACGGGCCCTTACAATGAGCAGTTCTTC.

V gene TRBV28 combines with J gene TRBJ2-5, with 9 bases fitting TRBD2. From germline, CDR1 is MDHEN and CDR2 SYDVKM. There are 15 residues in the CDR3. With 3 bases clipped from V and 5 bases from J, the junction kept 7 bases outside the gene matches. The CDR3 region is CASSFPGTSLETQYF. The DNA for the CDR3 is TGTGCCAGCAGTTTCCCCGGGACTAGCTTGGAGACCCAGTACTTC.

The chain recombines TRBV29-1 with TRBJ1-2; maybe TRBD1 (5 bases). This CDR3 is built from 12 residues. V lost 3 bases and J 6 bases, leaving 11 bases between the germline ends. Looked up from germline, CDR1 is SQVTM and CDR2 is ANQGSEA. CDR3 bases: TGCAGCGTTGACGGGCAGGGACATGGCTACACCTTC. This encodes CSVDGQGHGYTF. Drawing the rest from reference TRBV29-1 and TRBJ1-2, the complete variable domain is SAVISQKPSRDICQRGTSLTIQCQVDSQVTMMFWYRQQPGQSLTLIATANQGSEATYESGFVIDKFPISRPNLTFSTLTVSNMSPEDSSIYLCSVDGQGHGYTFGSGTRLTVV.